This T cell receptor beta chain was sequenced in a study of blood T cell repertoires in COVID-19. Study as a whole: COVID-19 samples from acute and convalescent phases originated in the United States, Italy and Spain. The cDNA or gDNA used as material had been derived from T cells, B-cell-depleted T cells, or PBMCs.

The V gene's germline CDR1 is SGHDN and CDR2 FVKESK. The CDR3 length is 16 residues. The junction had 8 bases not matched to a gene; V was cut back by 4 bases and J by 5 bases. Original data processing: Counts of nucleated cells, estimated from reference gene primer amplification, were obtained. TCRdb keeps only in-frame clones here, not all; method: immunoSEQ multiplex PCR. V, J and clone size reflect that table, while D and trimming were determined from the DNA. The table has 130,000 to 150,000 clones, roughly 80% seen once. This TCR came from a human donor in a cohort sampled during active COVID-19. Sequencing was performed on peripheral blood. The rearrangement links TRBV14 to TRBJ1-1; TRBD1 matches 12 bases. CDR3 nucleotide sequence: TGTGCCAGCAGCCTAGCCGGGACAGGGGGCCGGACTGAAGCTTTCTTT. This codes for CASSLAGTGGRTEAFF.